This T cell receptor delta chain was recovered during a study of γδ T cells in repeated Plasmodium falciparum infection. TCRdb repeated clone calling on the multiplex PCR reads with CATT. The sample has 90,000 or so delta-chain clones, more than 0.85% seen once; the top ten hold roughly 9.5%. This clone was observed at least ten times. The TCRdb protein, from a much larger clone, departs from this DNA's translation at residue 7, likely by read error; the protein shown derives from the DNA. Vgamma9/Vdelta2+ and Vdelta2-negative gammadelta T cells were flow-sorted from PBMC for bulk sequencing. The CDR3 extends over 18 amino acids. Deletions cut 2 bases from V and 7 bases from J, with 26 bases between. CDR1 is TSWWSYY and CDR2 is QGS in the germline V gene.

The sequencing input was gamma-delta T cells from blood. This chain connects TRDV1 to TRDJ1; D might be TRDD2 (6 bases). The receptor's source is a pool of human donors (malaria-infected and uninfected, not separated). The CDR3 DNA reads as TGTGCTCTTGGGGAAGCCCTCTTCCTCGACGGGAGAGGGGGTAAACTCATCTTT. It specifies CALGEALFLDGRGGKLIF.